The 3 T cell receptor beta chains in this list originate from one sample, sequenced in a study of blood T cell repertoires in COVID-19. The assay was immunoSEQ multiplex PCR, and TCRdb's table has in-frame clones only and misses some. In the table there are nearly 110,000 clones, under 95% of which are singletons. The sequenced material came from peripheral blood. The receptors originated from a woman in her 30s with acute or convalescent COVID-19.

V gene TRBV15 combines with J gene TRBJ1-1, with unresolved D. This CDR3 is built from 15 residues. Germline assignment: CDR1 LNHNV and CDR2 YYDKDF (reference sequence). With 0 bases removed from V and 5 bases from J, the gap between germline ends came to 13 bases. CDR3 nucleotides: TGTGCCACCAGCAGAGATCCCGGAGTTAATACTGAAGCTTTCTTT. It encodes CATSRDPGVNTEAFF.

The rearrangement links TRBV7-3 to TRBJ2-1; TRBD1 aligns across 8 bases. With V trimmed by 5 bases and J by 8 bases, 8 bases remained unmatched. This CDR3 comprises 14 residues. In germline, CDR1 is SGHTA, CDR2 FQGTGA. CDR3 in amino acids: CASSPGTGSHEQFF. DNA of the CDR3: TGTGCCAGCAGCCCCGGGACAGGATCGCATGAGCAGTTCTTC.

V and J are TRBV9 and TRBJ1-2, with unresolved D. The CDR3 has 14 residues. Germline lookup yields CDR1 SGDLS and CDR2 YYNGEE. V shed 0 bases and J shed 4 bases, with 10 bases lying between them. CDR3 sequence reads: CASSVDQEGYGYTF. For the CDR3, the DNA is TGTGCCAGCAGCGTAGATCAGGAAGGCTATGGCTACACCTTC.